This entry describes one T cell receptor beta chain. Antigen unknown. Investigators reverse transcribed all isolated RNA, so they sequenced expressed TCRB transcripts. The average read count of naive, central memory and regulatory T cell samples was a few million. Produced via immunoSEQ multiplex PCR; TCRdb's table is partial and in-frame only. Altogether 330,000 or so clones are present, 10% to 15% being singletons, with the ten largest covering roughly 0.0097%. These data belong to a study of beta chain features in type 1 diabetes. Study-level results: Any HLA effect on TCRB rearrangement was left unresolved by small sub-analyses. All four CD4+ subsets from Type 1 diabetes patients carried moderately but significantly shorter TCRB CDR3s.

The TCR originated in a woman aged 18-35 years with type 1 diabetes. Sequenced: naive CD4+ T cells from blood.

Written as DNA, the CDR3 is TGTGCCAGCAGGGAGACAGCTTCCTACGAGCAGTACTTC. It is translated as CASRETASYEQYF. V usage is TRBV7-2 and J usage is TRBJ2-7; TRBD1 might be the D (5 bases). Looked up from germline, CDR1 is SGHTA and CDR2 is FQGNSA. Trimming shortened V by 6 bases and J by 1 base, and 10 bases separated the two germline ends. The CDR3 loop spans 13 amino acids.